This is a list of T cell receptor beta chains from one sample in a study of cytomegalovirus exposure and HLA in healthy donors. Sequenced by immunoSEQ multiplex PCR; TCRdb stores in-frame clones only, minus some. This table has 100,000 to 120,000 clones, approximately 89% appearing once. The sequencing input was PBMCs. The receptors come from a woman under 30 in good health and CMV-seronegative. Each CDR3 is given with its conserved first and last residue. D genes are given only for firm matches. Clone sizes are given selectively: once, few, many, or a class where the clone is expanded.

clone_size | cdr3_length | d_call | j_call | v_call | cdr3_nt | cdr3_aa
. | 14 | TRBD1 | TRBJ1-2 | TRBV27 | TGTGCCAGCAGTGCGGGACAGGCTAACTATGGCTACACCTTC | CASSAGQANYGYTF
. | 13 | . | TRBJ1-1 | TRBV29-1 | TGCAGCGCCTCCGTGGGGGGGGACACTGAAGCTTTCTTT | CSASVGGDTEAFF
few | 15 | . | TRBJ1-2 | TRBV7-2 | TGTGCCAGCAGCTTAGACCCCTCGGGGGGTCGAGGCTACACCTTC | CASSLDPSGGRGYTF
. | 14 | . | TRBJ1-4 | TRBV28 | TGTGCCAGCAGTTTGAGGCAGCTTAATGAAAAACTGTTTTTT | CASSLRQLNEKLFF
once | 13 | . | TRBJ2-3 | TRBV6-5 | TGTGCCTCCAATCAGGCCGGCACAGATACGCAGTATTTT | CASNQAGTDTQYF
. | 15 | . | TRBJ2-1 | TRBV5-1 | TGCGCCAGCAGCCAAAAGCCTGACCCTCGGGGTGAGCAGTTCTTC | CASSQKPDPRGEQFF
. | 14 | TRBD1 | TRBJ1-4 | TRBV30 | TGTGCCTGGAGCACCGGGACAGGGCCTGAAAAACTGTTTTTT | CAWSTGTGPEKLFF
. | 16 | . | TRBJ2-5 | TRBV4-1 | TGCGCCAGCAGCCAAGATATTCAGCTGGGGCGGGAGACCCAGTACTTC | CASSQDIQLGRETQYF
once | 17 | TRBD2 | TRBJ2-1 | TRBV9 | TGTGCCAGCAGCGTTTCCGGGACTAGCGGGGGGGACAATGAGCAGTTCTTC | CASSVSGTSGGDNEQFF
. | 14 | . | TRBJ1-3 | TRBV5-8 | TGTGCCAGCAGCTTGGTCGGCTCTGGAAACACCATATATTTT | CASSLVGSGNTIYF
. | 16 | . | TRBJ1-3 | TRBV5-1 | TGCGCCAGCACCCCGGCCCAGGGGAGCTCTGGAAACACCATATATTTT | CASTPAQGSSGNTIYF
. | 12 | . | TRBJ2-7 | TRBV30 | TGTGCCTGGAGTGTATTGGCAGACGAGCAGTACTTC | CAWSVLADEQYF
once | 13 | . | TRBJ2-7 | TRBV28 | TGTGCCAGCAGCAATTCGGGGGTCTACGAGCAGTACTTC | CASSNSGVYEQYF
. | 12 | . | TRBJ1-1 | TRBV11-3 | TGTGCCAGCAGCGGAGCGAACACTGAAGCTTTCTTT | CASSGANTEAFF
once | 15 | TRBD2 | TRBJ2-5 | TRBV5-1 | TGCGCCAGCAGCTTCGGGACCCGGGGGGGAGAGACCCAGTACTTC | CASSFGTRGGETQYF
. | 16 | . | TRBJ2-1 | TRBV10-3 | TGTGCCATCAGTGGAACAGGGAATCGTAGGTACAATGAGCAGTTCTTC | CAISGTGNRRYNEQFF
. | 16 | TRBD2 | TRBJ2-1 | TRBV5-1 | TGCGCCAGCAGCAGAGGACTAGCGGGAGGGGTCAATGAGCAGTTCTTC | CASSRGLAGGVNEQFF
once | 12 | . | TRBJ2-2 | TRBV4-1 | TGCGCCAGCAGCCCCGGTATCGGGGAGCTGTTTTTT | CASSPGIGELFF
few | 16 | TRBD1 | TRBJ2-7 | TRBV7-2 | TGTGCCAGCAGCCACGGGACCGGGACAGGGTCCTACGAGCAGTACTTC | CASSHGTGTGSYEQYF
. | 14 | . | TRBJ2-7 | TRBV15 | TGTGCCACCAGCATGACAGTTGGATCCTACGAGCAGTACTTC | CATSMTVGSYEQYF
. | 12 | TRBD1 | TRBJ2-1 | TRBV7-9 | TGTGCCAGCAGCTTAGCCGGGACAGGGAGCTTCTTC | CASSLAGTGSFF
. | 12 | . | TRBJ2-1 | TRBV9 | TGTGCCAGCAGCGTAGGGAGAAATGAGCAGTTCTTC | CASSVGRNEQFF
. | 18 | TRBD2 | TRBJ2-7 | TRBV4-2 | TGTGCCAGCAGCCAAGAATCGCTAGCGGGAGCGATATCCTACGAGCAGTACTTC | CASSQESLAGAISYEQYF
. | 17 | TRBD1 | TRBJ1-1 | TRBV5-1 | TGCGCCAGCAGCTTGGTTTTAACAGGGGGCTCGTGGACTGAAGCTTTCTTT | CASSLVLTGGSWTEAFF
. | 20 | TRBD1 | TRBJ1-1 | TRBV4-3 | TGCGCCAGCAGCCAAGATGCTGGGGGACAGGCGTACTTGGGGAACACTGAAGCTTTCTTT | CASSQDAGGQAYLGNTEAFF
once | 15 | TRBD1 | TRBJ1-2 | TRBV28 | TGTGCCAGCAGTTTATCCGGACAGGGAGACTATGGCTACACCTTC | CASSLSGQGDYGYTF
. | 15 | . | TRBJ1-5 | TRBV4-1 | TGCGCCAGCAGCCTCTTAAAAGGGGCCAATCAGCCCCAGCATTTT | CASSLLKGANQPQHF
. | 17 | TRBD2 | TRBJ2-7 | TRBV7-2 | TGTGCCAGCAGCCATCCAGGGAGGGCAGGGAGTGTGCACGAGCAGTACTTC | CASSHPGRAGSVHEQYF
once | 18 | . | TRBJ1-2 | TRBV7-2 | TGTGCCAGCAGCGGAGTCTATACCCGCATCGTGATTAACTATGGCTACACCTTC | CASSGVYTRIVINYGYTF
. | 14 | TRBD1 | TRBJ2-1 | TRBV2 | TGTGCCAGCGGCCGGGACAGGGGATTGCATGAGCAGTTCTTC | CASGRDRGLHEQFF
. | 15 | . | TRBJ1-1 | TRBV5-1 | TGCGCCAGCAGCTTGGAGCGTCTCACAAACACTGAAGCTTTCTTT | CASSLERLTNTEAFF
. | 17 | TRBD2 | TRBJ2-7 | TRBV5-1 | TGCGCCAGCAGCTTGATCCCTTCCACTAGCGGGAGGACAGAGCAGTACTTC | CASSLIPSTSGRTEQYF
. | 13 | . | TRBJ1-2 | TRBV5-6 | TGTGCCAGCAGCTTGGATCGGGGAAACGGCTACACCTTC | CASSLDRGNGYTF
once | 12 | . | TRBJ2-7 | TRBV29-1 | TGCAGCGTTGAGCACAGGGCTTACGAGCAGTACTTC | CSVEHRAYEQYF
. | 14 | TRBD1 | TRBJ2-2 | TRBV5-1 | TGCGCCAGCGGACAGGGACTGAACACCGGGGAGCTGTTTTTT | CASGQGLNTGELFF
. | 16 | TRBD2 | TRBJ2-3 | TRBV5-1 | TGCGCCAGCAGCTCCGGGACTAGCGGTTACACAGATACGCAGTATTTT | CASSSGTSGYTDTQYF
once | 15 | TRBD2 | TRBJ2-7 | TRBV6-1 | TGTGCCAGCATTAGAACTAGCGGGGGGCCCCACGAGCAGTACTTC | CASIRTSGGPHEQYF
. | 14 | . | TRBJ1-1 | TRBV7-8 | TGTGCCAGCAGCTTAAGGGAGGGAACCACTGAAGCTTTCTTT | CASSLREGTTEAFF
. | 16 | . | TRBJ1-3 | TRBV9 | TGTGCCAGCAGCGTAGTAGAGGGACTCACTGGAAACACCATATATTTT | CASSVVEGLTGNTIYF